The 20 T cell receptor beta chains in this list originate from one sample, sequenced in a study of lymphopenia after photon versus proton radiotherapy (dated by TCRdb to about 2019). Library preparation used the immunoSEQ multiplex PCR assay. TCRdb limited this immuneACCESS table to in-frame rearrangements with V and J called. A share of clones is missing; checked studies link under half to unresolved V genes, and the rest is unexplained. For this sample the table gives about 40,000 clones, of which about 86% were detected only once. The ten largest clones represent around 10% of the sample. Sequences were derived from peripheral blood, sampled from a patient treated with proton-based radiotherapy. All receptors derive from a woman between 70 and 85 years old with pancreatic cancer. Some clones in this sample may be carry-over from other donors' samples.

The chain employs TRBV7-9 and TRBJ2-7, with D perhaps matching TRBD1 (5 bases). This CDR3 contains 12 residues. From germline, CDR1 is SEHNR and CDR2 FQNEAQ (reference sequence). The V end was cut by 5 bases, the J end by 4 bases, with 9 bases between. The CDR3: CASSPTDYEQYF. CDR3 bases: TGTGCCAGCAGCCCGACAGATTACGAGCAGTACTTC.

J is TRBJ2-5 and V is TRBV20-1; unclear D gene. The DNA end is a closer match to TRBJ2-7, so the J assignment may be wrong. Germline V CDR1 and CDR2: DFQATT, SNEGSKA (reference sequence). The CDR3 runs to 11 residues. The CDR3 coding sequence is TGCAGTGCCAGCTCGTCCTACGAGCAGTACTTC. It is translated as CSASSSYEQYF.

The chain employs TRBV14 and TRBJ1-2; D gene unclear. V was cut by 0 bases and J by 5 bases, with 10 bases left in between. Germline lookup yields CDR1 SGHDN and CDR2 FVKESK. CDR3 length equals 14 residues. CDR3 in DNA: TGTGCCAGCAGCCAAGATTTAGACGGTTATGGCTACACCTTC. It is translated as CASSQDLDGYGYTF.

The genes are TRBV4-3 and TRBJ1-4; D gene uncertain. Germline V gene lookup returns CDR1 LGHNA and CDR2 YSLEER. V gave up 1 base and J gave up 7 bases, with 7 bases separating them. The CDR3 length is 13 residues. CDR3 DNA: TGCGCCAGCAGCCAAGTCTTGGGTGAAAAACTGTTTTTT. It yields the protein CASSQVLGEKLFF.

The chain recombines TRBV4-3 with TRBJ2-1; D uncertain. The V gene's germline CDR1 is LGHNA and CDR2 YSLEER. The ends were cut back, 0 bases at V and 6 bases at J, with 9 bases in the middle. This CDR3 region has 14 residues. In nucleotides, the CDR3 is TGCGCCAGCAGCCAAGAATTGGTTTTCAATGAGCAGTTCTTC. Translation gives CASSQELVFNEQFF.

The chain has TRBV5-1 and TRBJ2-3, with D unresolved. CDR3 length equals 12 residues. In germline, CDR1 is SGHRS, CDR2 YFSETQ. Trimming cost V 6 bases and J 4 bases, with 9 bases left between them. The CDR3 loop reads CASTSHPDTQYF. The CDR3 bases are TGCGCCAGCACCTCACACCCAGATACGCAGTATTTT.

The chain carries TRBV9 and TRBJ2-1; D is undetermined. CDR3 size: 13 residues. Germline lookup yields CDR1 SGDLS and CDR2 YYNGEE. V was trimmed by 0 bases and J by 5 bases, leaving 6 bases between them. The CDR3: CASSVGSNNEQFF. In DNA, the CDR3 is TGTGCCAGCAGCGTAGGATCTAACAATGAGCAGTTCTTC.

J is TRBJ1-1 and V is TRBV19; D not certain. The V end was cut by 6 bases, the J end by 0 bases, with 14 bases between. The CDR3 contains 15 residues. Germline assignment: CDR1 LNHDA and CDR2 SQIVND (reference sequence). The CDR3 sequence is CASSTTGRLNTEAFF. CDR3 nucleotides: TGTGCCAGTAGCACCACCGGACGGTTGAACACTGAAGCTTTCTTT.

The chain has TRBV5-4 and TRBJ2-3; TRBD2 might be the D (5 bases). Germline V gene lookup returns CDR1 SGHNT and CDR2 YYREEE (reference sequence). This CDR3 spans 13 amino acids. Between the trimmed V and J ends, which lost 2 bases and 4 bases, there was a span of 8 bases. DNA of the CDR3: TGTGCCAGCAGCTTCGGACTCTCAGATACGCAGTATTTT. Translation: CASSFGLSDTQYF. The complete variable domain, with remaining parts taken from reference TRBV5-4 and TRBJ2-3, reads ETGVTQSPTHLIKTRGQQVTLRCSSQSGHNTVSWYQQALGQGPQFIFQYYREEENGRGNFPPRFSGLQFPNYSSELNVNALELDDSALYLCASSFGLSDTQYFGPGTRLTVL.

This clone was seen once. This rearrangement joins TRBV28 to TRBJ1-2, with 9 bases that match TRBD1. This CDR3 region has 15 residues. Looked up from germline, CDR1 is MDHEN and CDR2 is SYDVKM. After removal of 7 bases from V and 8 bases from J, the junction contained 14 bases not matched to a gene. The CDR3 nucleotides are TGTGCCAGCATTCCTCCGGGACAGGGATGGTACGGCTACACCTTC. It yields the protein CASIPPGQGWYGYTF.

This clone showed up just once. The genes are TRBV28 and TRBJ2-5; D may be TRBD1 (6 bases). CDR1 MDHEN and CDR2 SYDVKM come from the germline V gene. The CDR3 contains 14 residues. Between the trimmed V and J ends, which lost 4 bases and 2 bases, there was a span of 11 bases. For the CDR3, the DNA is TGTGCCAGCAGTTCCGGGACACTGCAAGAGACCCAGTACTTC. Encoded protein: CASSSGTLQETQYF.

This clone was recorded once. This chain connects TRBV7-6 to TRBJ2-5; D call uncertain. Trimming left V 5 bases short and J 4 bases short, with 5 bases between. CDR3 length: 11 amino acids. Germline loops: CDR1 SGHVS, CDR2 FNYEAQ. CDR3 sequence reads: CASSDSETQYF. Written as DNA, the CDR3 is TGTGCCAGCAGCGACTCAGAGACCCAGTACTTC.

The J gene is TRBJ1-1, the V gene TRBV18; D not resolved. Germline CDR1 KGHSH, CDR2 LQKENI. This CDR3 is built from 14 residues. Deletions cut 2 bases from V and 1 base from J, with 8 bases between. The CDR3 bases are TGTGCCAGCTCACCATCGCAGGCGAACACTGAAGCTTTCTTT. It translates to CASSPSQANTEAFF.

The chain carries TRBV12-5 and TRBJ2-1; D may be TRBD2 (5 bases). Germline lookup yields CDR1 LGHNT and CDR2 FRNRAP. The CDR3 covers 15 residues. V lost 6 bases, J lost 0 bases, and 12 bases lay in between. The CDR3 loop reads CASGRTGSSYNEQFF. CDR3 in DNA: TGTGCTAGTGGGAGGACTGGAAGCTCCTACAATGAGCAGTTCTTC.

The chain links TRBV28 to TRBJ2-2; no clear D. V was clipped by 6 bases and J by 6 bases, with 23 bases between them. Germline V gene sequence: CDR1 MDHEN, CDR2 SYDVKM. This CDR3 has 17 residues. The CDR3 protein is CASREKGTPRVSGELFF. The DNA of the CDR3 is TGTGCCAGCAGAGAGAAGGGCACCCCAAGGGTTTCCGGGGAGCTGTTTTTT.

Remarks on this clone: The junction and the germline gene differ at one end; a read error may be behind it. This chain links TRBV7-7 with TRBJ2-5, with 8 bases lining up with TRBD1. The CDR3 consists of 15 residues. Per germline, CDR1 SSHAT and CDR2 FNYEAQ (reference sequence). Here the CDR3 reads CASSLTGTGKETQYF. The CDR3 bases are TGTGCTAGCAGCTTAACCGGGACAGGAAAAGAGACCCAGTACTTC.

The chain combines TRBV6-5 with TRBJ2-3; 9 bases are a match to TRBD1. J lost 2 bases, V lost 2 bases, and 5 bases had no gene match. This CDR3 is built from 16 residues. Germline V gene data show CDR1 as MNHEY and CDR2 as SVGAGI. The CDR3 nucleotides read TGTGCCAGCAGTTACGCGGGACAGGGTACCACAGATACGCAGTATTTT. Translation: CASSYAGQGTTDTQYF.

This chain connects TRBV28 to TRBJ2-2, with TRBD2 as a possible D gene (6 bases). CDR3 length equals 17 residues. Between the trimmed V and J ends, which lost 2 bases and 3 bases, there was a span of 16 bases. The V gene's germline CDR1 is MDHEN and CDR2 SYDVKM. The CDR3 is CASSLGAGSPYTGELFF. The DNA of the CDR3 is TGTGCCAGCAGTTTAGGAGCCGGGAGCCCCTACACCGGGGAGCTGTTTTTT.

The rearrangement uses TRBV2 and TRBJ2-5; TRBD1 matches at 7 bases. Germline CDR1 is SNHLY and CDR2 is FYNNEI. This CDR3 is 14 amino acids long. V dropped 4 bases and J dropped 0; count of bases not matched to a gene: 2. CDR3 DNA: TGTGCCAGCAGTGCAGGGGGTAACCAAGAGACCCAGTACTTC. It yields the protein CASSAGGNQETQYF.

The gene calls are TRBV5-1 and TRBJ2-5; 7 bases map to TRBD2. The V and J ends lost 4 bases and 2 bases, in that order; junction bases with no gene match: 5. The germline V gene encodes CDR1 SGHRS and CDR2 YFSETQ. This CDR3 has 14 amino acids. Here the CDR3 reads CASSVTSDQETQYF. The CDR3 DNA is TGCGCCAGCAGCGTAACTAGCGATCAAGAGACCCAGTACTTC.